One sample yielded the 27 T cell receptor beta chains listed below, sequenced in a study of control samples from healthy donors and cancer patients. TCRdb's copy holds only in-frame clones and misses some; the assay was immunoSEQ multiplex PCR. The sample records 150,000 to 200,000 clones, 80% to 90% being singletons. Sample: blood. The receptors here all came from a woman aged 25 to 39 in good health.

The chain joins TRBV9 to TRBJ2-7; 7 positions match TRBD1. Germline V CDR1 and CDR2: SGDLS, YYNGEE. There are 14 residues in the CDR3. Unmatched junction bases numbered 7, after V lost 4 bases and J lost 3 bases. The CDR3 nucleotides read TGTGCCAGCAGCCCCGGGACAGAGAGCTACGAGCAGTACGTC. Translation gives CASSPGTESYEQYV.

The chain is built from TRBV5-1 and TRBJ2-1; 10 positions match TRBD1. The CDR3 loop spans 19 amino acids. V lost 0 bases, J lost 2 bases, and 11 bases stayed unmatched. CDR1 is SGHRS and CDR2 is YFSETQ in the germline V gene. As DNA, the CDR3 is TGCGCCAGCAGCTTGGGACAGGGGGCAGTCGGGAGAACCTACAATGAGCAGTTCTTC. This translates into CASSLGQGAVGRTYNEQFF.

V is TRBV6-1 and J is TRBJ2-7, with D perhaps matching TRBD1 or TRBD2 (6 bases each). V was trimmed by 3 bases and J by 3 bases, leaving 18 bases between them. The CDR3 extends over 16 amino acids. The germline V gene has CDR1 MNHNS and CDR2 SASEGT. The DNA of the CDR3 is TGTGCCAGCAGTGAGTCGGGGGCGACGAATTACTACGAGCAGTACTTC. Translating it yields CASSESGATNYYEQYF.

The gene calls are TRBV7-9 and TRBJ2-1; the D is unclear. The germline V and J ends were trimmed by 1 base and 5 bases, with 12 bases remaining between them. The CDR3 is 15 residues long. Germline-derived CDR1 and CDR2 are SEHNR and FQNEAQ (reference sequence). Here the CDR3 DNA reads TGTGCCAGCAGCTTAGACTCTACCCCTAACAATGAGCAGTTCTTC. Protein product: CASSLDSTPNNEQFF.

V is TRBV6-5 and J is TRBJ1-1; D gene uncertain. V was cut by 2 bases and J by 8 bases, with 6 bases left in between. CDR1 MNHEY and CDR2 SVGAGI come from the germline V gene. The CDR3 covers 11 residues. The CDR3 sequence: CASSYGVEAFF. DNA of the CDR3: TGTGCCAGCAGTTACGGAGTAGAAGCTTTCTTT.

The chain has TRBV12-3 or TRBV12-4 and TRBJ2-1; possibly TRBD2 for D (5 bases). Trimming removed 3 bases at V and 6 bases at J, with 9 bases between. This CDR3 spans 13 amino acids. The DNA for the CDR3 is TGTGCCAGCAGTTTCCAAGGGAGCAATGAGCAGTTCTTC. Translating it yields CASSFQGSNEQFF.

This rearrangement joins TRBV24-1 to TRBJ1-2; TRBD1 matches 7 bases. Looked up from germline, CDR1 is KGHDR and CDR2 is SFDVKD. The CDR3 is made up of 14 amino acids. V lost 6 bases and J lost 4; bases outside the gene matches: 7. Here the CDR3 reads CATSRGQASYGYTF. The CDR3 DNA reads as TGTGCCACCAGTAGAGGACAGGCAAGCTATGGCTACACCTTC.

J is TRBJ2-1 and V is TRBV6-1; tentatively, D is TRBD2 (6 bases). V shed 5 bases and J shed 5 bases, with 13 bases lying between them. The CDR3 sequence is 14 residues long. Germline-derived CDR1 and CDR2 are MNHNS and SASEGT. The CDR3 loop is CASSSRLVDNEQFF. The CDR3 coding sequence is TGTGCCAGCAGTTCACGACTAGTCGACAATGAGCAGTTCTTC.

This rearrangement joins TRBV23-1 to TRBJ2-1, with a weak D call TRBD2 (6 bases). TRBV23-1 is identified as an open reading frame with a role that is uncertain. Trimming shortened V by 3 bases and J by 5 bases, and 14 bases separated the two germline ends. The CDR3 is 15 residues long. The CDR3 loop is CASSHPGTFNNEQFF. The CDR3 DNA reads TGCGCCAGCAGTCACCCCGGGACTTTTAACAATGAGCAGTTCTTC.

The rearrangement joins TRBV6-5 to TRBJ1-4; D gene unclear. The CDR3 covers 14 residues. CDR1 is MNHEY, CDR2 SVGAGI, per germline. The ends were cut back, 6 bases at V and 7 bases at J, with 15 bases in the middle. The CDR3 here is CASSTSAGGEKLFF. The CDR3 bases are TGTGCCAGCAGCACATCTGCAGGTGGTGAAAAACTGTTTTTT.

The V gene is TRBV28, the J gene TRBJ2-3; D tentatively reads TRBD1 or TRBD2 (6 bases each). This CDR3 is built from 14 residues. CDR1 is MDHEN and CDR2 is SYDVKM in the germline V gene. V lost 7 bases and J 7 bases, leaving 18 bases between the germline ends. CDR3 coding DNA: TGTGCCAGCAAAACAACGGGGGACACGTATACGCAGTATTTT. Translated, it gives CASKTTGDTYTQYF.

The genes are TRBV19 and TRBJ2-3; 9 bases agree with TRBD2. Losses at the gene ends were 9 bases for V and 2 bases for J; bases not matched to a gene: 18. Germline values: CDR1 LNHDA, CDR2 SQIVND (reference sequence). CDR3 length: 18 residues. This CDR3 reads CASTPLGLAPTATDTQYF. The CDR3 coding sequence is TGTGCCAGCACACCCTTGGGACTAGCACCAACGGCCACAGATACGCAGTATTTT.

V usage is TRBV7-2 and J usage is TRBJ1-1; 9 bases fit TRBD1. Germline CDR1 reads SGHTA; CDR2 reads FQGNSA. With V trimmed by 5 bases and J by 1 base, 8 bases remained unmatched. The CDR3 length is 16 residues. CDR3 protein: CASSPGTGWTNTEAFF. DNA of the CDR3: TGTGCCAGCAGCCCTGGGACAGGGTGGACGAACACTGAAGCTTTCTTT.

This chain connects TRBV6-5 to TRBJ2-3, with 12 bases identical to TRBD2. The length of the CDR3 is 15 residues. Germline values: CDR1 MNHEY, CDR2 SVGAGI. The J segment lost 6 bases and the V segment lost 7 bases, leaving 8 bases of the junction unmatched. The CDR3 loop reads CASIRLAGVPDTQYF. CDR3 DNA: TGTGCCAGCATCCGACTAGCGGGAGTACCCGATACGCAGTATTTT.

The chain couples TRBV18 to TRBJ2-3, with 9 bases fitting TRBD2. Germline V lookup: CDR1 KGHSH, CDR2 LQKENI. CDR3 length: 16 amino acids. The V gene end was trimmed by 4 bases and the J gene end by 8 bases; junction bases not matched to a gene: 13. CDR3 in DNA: TGTGCCAGCTCACATTTAGCGGGGGAGTTGGCGGGTACGCAGTATTTT. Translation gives CASSHLAGELAGTQYF. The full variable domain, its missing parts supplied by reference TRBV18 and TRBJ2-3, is NAGVMQNPRHLVRRRGQEARLRCSPMKGHSHVYWYRQLPEEGLKFMVYLQKENIIDESGMPKERFSAEFPKEGPSILRIQQVVRGDSAAYFCASSHLAGELAGTQYFGPGTRLTVL.

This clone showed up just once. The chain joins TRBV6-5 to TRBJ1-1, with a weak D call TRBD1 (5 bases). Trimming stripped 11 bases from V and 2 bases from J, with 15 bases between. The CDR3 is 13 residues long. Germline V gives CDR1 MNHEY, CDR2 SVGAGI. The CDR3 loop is CASRWGRNTEAFF. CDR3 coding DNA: TGTGCCTCCCGCTGGGGCAGAAACACTGAAGCTTTCTTT.

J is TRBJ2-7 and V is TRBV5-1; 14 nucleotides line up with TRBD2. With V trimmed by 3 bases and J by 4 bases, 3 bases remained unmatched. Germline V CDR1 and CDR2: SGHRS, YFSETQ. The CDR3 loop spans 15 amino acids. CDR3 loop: CASSSGLAGEYEQYV. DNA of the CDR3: TGCGCCAGCAGCTCGGGACTAGCGGGGGAATACGAGCAGTACGTC.

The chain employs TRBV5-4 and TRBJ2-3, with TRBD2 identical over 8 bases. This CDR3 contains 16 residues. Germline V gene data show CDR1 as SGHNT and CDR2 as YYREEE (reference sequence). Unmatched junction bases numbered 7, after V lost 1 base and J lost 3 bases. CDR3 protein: CASSLPAGGGTDTQYF. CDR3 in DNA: TGTGCCAGCAGCTTGCCGGCCGGGGGGGGTACAGATACGCAGTATTTT.

The CDR3 loop reads CASSKGASYNSPLHF. The CDR3 DNA follows: TGTGCCAGCAGTAAGGGGGCCTCCTATAATTCACCCCTCCACTTT. The V and J genes are TRBV5-6 and TRBJ1-6; 7 nucleotides match TRBD1. The CDR3 sequence is 15 residues long. Trimming cost V 5 bases and J 0 bases; bases outside gene matches: 2. CDR1 is SGHDT and CDR2 is YYEEEE in the germline V gene.

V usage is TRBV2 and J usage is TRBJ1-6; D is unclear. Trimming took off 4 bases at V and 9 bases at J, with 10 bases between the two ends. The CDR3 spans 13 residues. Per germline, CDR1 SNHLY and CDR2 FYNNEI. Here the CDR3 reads CASSGGLGSPLHF. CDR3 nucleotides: TGTGCCAGCAGTGGTGGCTTAGGTTCACCCCTCCACTTT.

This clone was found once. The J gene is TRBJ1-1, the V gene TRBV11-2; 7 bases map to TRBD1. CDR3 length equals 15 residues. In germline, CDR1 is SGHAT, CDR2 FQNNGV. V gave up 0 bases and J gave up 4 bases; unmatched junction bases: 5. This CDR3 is CASSLDLQGGTEAFF. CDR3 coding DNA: TGTGCCAGCAGCTTAGATCTGCAGGGGGGCACTGAAGCTTTCTTT. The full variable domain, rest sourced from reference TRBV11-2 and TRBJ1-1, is EAGVAQSPRYKIIEKRQSVAFWCNPISGHATLYWYQQILGQGPKLLIQFQNNGVVDDSQLPKDRFSAERLKGVDSTLKIQPAKLEDSAVYLCASSLDLQGGTEAFFGQGTRLTVV.

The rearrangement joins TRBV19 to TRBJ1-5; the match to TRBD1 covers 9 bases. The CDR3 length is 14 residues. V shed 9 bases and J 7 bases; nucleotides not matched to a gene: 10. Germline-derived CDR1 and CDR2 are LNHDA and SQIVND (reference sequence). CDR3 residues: CASRDRDPWQPQHF. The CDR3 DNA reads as TGTGCCAGCCGGGACAGGGATCCTTGGCAGCCCCAGCATTTT. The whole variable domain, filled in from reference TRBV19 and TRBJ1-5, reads DGGITQSPKYLFRKEGQNVTLSCEQNLNHDAMYWYRQDPGQGLRLIYYSQIVNDFQKGDIAEGYSVSREKKESFPLTVTSAQKNPTAFYLCASRDRDPWQPQHFGDGTRLSIL.

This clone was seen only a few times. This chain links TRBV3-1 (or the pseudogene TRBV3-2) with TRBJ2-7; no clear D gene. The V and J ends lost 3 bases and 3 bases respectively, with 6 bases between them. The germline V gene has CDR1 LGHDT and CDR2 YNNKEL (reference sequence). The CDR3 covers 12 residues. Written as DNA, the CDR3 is TGTGCCAGCAGCCAGAGTAGCTACGAGCAGTACTTC. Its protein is CASSQSSYEQYF.

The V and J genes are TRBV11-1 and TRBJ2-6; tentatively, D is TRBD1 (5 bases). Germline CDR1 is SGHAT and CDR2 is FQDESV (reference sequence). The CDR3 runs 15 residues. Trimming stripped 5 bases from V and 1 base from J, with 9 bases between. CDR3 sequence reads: CASSAQGSGANVLTF. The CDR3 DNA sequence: TGTGCCAGCAGCGCCCAGGGTTCTGGGGCCAACGTCCTGACTTTC.

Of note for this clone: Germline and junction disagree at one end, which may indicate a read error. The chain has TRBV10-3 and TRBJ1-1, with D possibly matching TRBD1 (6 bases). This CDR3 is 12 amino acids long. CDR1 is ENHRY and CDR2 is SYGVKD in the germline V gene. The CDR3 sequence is CAISVSPGHRSF. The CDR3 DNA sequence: TGTGCCATCAGTGTATCCCCGGGACACAGATCCTTT.

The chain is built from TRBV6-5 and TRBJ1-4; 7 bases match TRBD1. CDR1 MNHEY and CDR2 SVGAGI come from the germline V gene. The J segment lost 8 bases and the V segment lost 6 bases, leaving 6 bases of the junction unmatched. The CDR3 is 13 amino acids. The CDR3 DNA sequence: TGTGCCAGCAGCGACAGGGTCAGGGAAAAACTGTTTTTT. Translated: CASSDRVREKLFF.

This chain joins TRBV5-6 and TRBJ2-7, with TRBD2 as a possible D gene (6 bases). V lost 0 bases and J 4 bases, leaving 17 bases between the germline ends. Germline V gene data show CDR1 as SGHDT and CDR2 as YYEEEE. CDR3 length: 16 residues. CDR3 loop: CASSLEAGMGGYEQYV. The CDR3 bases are TGTGCCAGCAGCTTGGAGGCGGGGATGGGGGGTTACGAGCAGTACGTC.